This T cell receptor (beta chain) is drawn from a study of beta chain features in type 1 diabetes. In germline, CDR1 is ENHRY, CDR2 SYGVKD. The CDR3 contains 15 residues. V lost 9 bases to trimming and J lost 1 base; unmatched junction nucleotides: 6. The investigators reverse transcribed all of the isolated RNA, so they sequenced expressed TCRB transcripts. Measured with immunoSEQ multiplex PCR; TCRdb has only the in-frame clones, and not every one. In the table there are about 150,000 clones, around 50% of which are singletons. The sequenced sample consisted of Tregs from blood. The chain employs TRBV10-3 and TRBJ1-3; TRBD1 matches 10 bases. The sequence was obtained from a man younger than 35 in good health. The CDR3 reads CAIIPGQGSGNTIYF. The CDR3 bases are TGTGCCATTATACCGGGACAGGGGTCTGGAAACACCATATATTTT.